One sample yielded the 18 T cell receptor delta chains listed below, sequenced in a study of Vδ1+ human thymocytes. Study-level results: Thymic TRG and TRD repertoires appeared highly polyclonal.

These receptors have no identified antigens. The template was reverse-transcribed extracted RNA. CDR3 amplicons came from multiplex PCR with pooled V-gene forward and constant-region reverse primers. With CATT, TCRdb re-called clones from the multiplex PCR reads. The sample has about 75,000 delta-chain clones, about 30% seen once. The source material was Vdelta1+ gamma-delta thymocytes from the thymus. Subset indicated: FACS-sorted CD3+ TCRalphabeta- TCRVdelta1+ TCRVdelta2- thymocytes. Receptors were obtained from a boy younger than two who had congenital heart surgery.

The chain links TRDV1 to TRDJ1; the D is unclear. Germline CDR1 is TSWWSYY and CDR2 is QGS. The CDR3 spans 19 residues. The ends were cut back, 0 bases at V and 0 bases at J, with 20 bases in the middle. This CDR3 is CALGELGLTRASYTDKLIF. In DNA form, the CDR3 reads TGTGCTCTTGGGGAACTAGGACTGACCCGAGCCTCGTACACCGATAAACTCATCTTT.

The chain carries TRDV3 and TRDJ1, with TRDD2 matching over 7 bases. Germline CDR1 is TVYSNPD and CDR2 is GDNSRS (reference sequence). This CDR3 comprises 20 residues. J lost 0 bases, V lost 4 bases, and 26 bases had no gene match. CDR3 region: CASALSYGSFSWVYTDKLIF. For the CDR3, the DNA is TGTGCCTCGGCCCTTTCCTACGGATCTTTTAGCTGGGTGTACACCGATAAACTCATCTTT.

This clone has just a few counts. The V and J genes are TRDV1 and TRDJ2; D might be TRDD3 (10 bases). Per the germline V gene, CDR1 is TSWWSYY and CDR2 is QGS. This CDR3 region has 22 residues. V was trimmed by 3 bases and J by 4 bases, leaving 33 bases between them. The chain's CDR3 is CALGDPLPTGDTRSSGTAQLFF. Here the CDR3 DNA reads TGTGCTCTTGGGGATCCCCTTCCTACGGGGGATACGCGGTCCTCCGGGACAGCACAACTCTTCTTT.

The chain carries TRDV1 and TRDJ1; 12 bases line up with TRDD3. Losses at the gene ends were 1 base for V and 0 bases for J; bases not matched to a gene: 6. The CDR3 has 18 residues. Germline CDR1 reads TSWWSYY; CDR2 reads QGS. DNA of the CDR3: TGTGCTCTTGGGGAACCGCCACACTGGGGGATACACACCGATAAACTCATCTTT. Its translation: CALGEPPHWGIHTDKLIF.

The V and J genes are TRDV1 and TRDJ1; 11 bases agree with TRDD3. Trimming cost V 3 bases and J 8 bases; bases outside gene matches: 20. The CDR3 is 19 residues long. Germline V lookup: CDR1 TSWWSYY, CDR2 QGS. CDR3 in amino acids: CALGERGSPLWGILRKLIF. CDR3 nucleotide sequence: TGTGCTCTTGGGGAGCGGGGTTCCCCACTCTGGGGGATACTACGAAAACTCATCTTT.

As for this clone: The identical CDR3 is also encoded by other nucleotide sequences in the sample. The chain couples TRDV1 to TRDJ1; the match to TRDD3 covers 7 bases. V dropped 5 bases and J dropped 0; count of bases not matched to a gene: 30. Germline V gene data show CDR1 as TSWWSYY and CDR2 as QGS. The length of the CDR3 is 23 residues. The DNA of the CDR3 is TGTGCTCTTGGGAGGGGGGACTTCCCGCGCCACTACTGGGGAGGCCATTACACCGATAAACTCATCTTT. The encoded protein is CALGRGDFPRHYWGGHYTDKLIF.

A note on this clone: One end of the junction is discordant with germline, which a read error may explain. The chain joins TRDV2 to TRDJ1; D not resolved. This CDR3 has 18 amino acids. Germline CDR1 reads GEAIGNYY; CDR2 reads EKD. The CDR3 protein is CAYDILRRVGDTPDKLIF. DNA for the CDR3: TGTGCCTATGACATTCTAAGAAGGGTGGGCGACACTCCCGATAAACTCATCTTT.

The genes are TRDV1 and TRDJ1; 9 bases are a match to TRDD3. V trimming: 3 bases; J trimming: 11 bases; junction bases outside the gene matches: 37. The germline gives CDR1 TSWWSYY, CDR2 QGS. The CDR3 is made up of 23 amino acids. The CDR3 DNA sequence: TGTGCTCTTGGGGAGTCCCCCCTGCTTCCCAACAATAATTGGTACTGGGGGAGAATCCAGCTCATCTTT. Translated, it gives CALGESPLLPNNNWYWGRIQLIF.

For this clone: Different DNA sequences within this sample yield the same CDR3. This chain links TRDV1 with TRDJ1; TRDD2 aligns across 7 bases. The V and J ends lost 4 bases and 0 bases, in that order; junction bases with no gene match: 35. The CDR3 spans 25 residues. Per the germline V gene, CDR1 is TSWWSYY and CDR2 is QGS. CDR3 sequence reads: CALGVSSDPLPKGLELPMYTDKLIF. In DNA form, the CDR3 reads TGTGCTCTTGGGGTATCCTCCGACCCGCTTCCTAAAGGACTGGAGTTACCCATGTACACCGATAAACTCATCTTT.

Concerning this clone itself: A read error may explain this, as a much larger clone is one base away. At the DNA level, this CDR3 is encoded by other sequences in the same sample as well. This rearrangement joins TRDV2 to TRDJ1; 10 bases are shared with TRDD3. Trimming took 4 bases from V and 2 from J; bases not matched to a gene: 9. The CDR3 length is 16 residues. Germline V gene lookup returns CDR1 GEAIGNYY and CDR2 EKD. The CDR3 loop is CACDVTGGSGTDKLIF. The CDR3 coding sequence is TGTGCCTGTGATGTTACTGGGGGATCGGGGACCGATAAACTCATCTTT.

The V and J genes are TRDV1 and TRDJ1; 12 bases are shared with TRDD3. With 1 base clipped from V and 4 bases from J, the junction kept 13 bases outside the gene matches. CDR1 is TSWWSYY, CDR2 QGS, per germline. This CDR3 contains 19 residues. CDR3 protein: CALGERTWAPWGIRDKLIF. In DNA, the CDR3 is TGTGCTCTTGGGGAACGTACCTGGGCCCCCTGGGGGATACGCGATAAACTCATCTTT.

In its sample, this clone was seen a few times. The junction does not match germline at one end; this may be a read error. The sample holds other DNA sequences that translate to the same CDR3. The chain uses TRDV2 and TRDJ1, with 7 bases fitting TRDD3. Germline V CDR1 and CDR2: GEAIGNYY, EKD. CDR3 size: 15 residues. The CDR3: CACDTGGDFTDKLIF. The DNA for the CDR3 is TGCGCCTGTGACACCGGGGGGGATTTCACCGATAAACTCATCTTT.

V is TRDV1 and J is TRDJ1; the match to TRDD3 covers 10 bases. This CDR3 contains 19 residues. CDR1 is TSWWSYY and CDR2 is QGS in the germline V gene. The V segment lost 5 bases and the J segment 0 bases; nucleotides outside the gene matches: 15. CDR3 in amino acids: CALGNPTPGGYNDTDKLIF. CDR3 sequence (DNA): TGTGCTCTTGGGAACCCCACCCCTGGGGGATATAACGACACCGATAAACTCATCTTT.

Worth noting for this clone: An end of the junction does not agree with germline; a read error may underlie this. This chain connects TRDV1 to TRDJ1; 11 bases are a match to TRDD3. The CDR3 runs to 23 residues. CDR1 and CDR2 (germline): TSWWSYY, QGS. CDR3 residues: CAPGVYRGLPTWWAGGYPDKLIF. CDR3 DNA sequence: TGTGCTCCTGGGGTCTACCGAGGCCTTCCTACGTGGTGGGCTGGGGGATACCCCGATAAACTCATCTTT.

This clone was observed a few times. Germline and junction disagree at one end, which may indicate a read error. The same CDR3 is also encoded by other DNA sequences in this sample. The chain is built from TRDV2 and TRDJ1, with TRDD3 matching over 13 bases. The germline gives CDR1 GEAIGNYY, CDR2 EKD. The CDR3 is made up of 17 amino acids. For the CDR3, the DNA is TGTGCCTGTGACACCGGACTGGGGGATACGCACACCGATAAACTCATCTTC. It yields the protein CACDTGLGDTHTDKLIF.

A remark on this clone: Other DNA sequences in this specimen translate into the identical CDR3. This chain uses TRDV1 with TRDJ1, with 9 bases matching TRDD3. This CDR3 is built from 19 residues. Per the germline V gene, CDR1 is TSWWSYY and CDR2 is QGS. Losses at the gene ends were 1 base for V and 3 bases for J; bases not matched to a gene: 15. This chain's CDR3 is CALGEPARTWGYAPDKLIF. DNA for the CDR3: TGTGCTCTTGGGGAACCCGCTCGTACATGGGGATACGCCCCCGATAAACTCATCTTT.

The chain recombines TRDV1 with TRDJ1, with 13 bases identical to TRDD3. CDR1 TSWWSYY and CDR2 QGS come from the germline V gene. This CDR3 comprises 23 residues. V was pared by 4 bases and J by 1 base, with 24 bases of the junction left unmatched. The CDR3: CALGARVIFPRTGGYEGTDKLIF. As DNA, the CDR3 is TGTGCTCTTGGGGCCCGCGTTATCTTCCCTCGAACTGGGGGATACGAGGGCACCGATAAACTCATCTTT.

For this clone: Other DNA sequences from this sample encode an identical CDR3 as well. The rearrangement uses TRDV1 and TRDJ1, with TRDD3 matching over 7 bases. Germline lookup yields CDR1 TSWWSYY and CDR2 QGS. The CDR3 runs 18 residues. The V segment lost 3 bases and the J segment 1 base; nucleotides outside the gene matches: 14. The CDR3 here is CALGESSGGYEFTDKLIF. The CDR3, as DNA: TGTGCTCTTGGGGAGTCCTCTGGTGGATACGAGTTCACCGATAAACTCATCTTT.